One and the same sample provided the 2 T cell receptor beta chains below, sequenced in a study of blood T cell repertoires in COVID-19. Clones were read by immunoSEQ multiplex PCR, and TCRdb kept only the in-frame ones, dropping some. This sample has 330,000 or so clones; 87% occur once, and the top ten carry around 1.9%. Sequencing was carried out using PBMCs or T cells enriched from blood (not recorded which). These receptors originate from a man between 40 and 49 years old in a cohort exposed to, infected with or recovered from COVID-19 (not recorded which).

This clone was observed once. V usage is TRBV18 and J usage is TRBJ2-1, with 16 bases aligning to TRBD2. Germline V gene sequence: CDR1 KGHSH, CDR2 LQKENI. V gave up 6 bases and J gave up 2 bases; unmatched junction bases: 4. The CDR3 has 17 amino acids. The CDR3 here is CASSAGLAGGAYNEQFF. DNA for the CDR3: TGTGCCAGCTCGGCGGGACTAGCGGGAGGGGCCTACAATGAGCAGTTCTTC.

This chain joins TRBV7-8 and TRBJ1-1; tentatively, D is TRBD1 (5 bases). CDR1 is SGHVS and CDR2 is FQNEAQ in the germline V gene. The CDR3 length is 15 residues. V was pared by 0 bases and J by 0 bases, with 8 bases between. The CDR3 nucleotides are TGTGCCAGCAGCTTAGCGGCAGGGCTGAACACTGAAGCTTTCTTT. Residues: CASSLAAGLNTEAFF.